These 5 T cell receptor beta chains share one sample of origin, sequenced in a study of blood T cell repertoires in COVID-19. Profiled with immunoSEQ multiplex PCR; TCRdb holds only in-frame clones, not every one. The repertoire has approximately 100,000 clones, 89% of them found once; the top ten carry approximately 5.6%. The sample taken for sequencing was peripheral blood. These receptors were collected from a woman over 75 with active COVID-19.

The J gene is TRBJ2-4, the V gene TRBV4-1, with 8 bases that match TRBD1. V dropped 3 bases and J dropped 3; count of bases not matched to a gene: 10. The CDR3 runs to 17 residues. Germline values: CDR1 MGHRA, CDR2 YSYEKL. Here the CDR3 DNA reads TGCGCCAGCAGCCAGGTATCAGGGGGCTCGGGCAAAAACATTCAGTACTTC. Translating it yields CASSQVSGGSGKNIQYF.

The chain carries TRBV7-8 and TRBJ2-7; the D gene is possibly TRBD1 (6 bases). This CDR3 is built from 13 residues. Trimming shortened V by 3 bases and J by 4 bases, and 10 bases separated the two germline ends. Germline-derived CDR1 and CDR2 are SGHVS and FQNEAQ. The chain's CDR3 is CASSFNRAYEQYF. The CDR3 nucleotides read TGTGCCAGCAGCTTCAACAGGGCGTACGAGCAGTACTTC.

The genes are TRBV27 and TRBJ2-2; the D gene is possibly TRBD1 (5 bases). The CDR3 is made up of 14 amino acids. The ends were cut back, 2 bases at V and 6 bases at J, with 10 bases in the middle. Germline V gene lookup returns CDR1 MNHEY and CDR2 SMNVEV (reference sequence). The CDR3 DNA follows: TGTGCCAGCAGTTTAGCAAGGGGTGCCGGGGAGCTGTTTTTT. Translating it yields CASSLARGAGELFF.

The chain recombines TRBV28 with TRBJ2-1, with 8 bases lining up with TRBD2. J was trimmed by 4 bases and V by 2 bases; bases with no gene match: 4. The CDR3 length is 15 residues. Germline V gene lookup returns CDR1 MDHEN and CDR2 SYDVKM. The DNA of the CDR3 is TGTGCCAGCAGTTTAAGACTAGCGCCTTACAATGAGCAGTTCTTC. Translation gives CASSLRLAPYNEQFF.

The rearrangement links TRBV19 to TRBJ2-1, with D perhaps matching TRBD2 (5 bases). The CDR3 is 15 residues long. Trimming removed 7 bases from V and 1 base from J, with 14 bases in between. Germline V gene sequence: CDR1 LNHDA, CDR2 SQIVND (reference sequence). CDR3 protein: CASKPSGSSYNEQFF. The CDR3 bases are TGTGCCAGTAAACCGAGCGGATCGTCCTACAATGAGCAGTTCTTC.